These 30 T cell receptor beta chains originate from one sample sequenced in a study of blood T cell repertoires in COVID-19. Assay: immunoSEQ multiplex PCR; the TCRdb copy retains only in-frame clones and omits some. Of 350,000 to 400,000 clones in the sample, approximately 84% were seen once. The sequenced sample consisted of PBMCs or T cells enriched from blood (not recorded which). Receptor source: a young woman who had recovered from COVID-19.

The chain uses TRBV24-1 and TRBJ1-2; the match to TRBD1 covers 8 bases. The CDR3 has 14 amino acids. V lost 4 bases and J lost 6; bases outside the gene matches: 6. Germline CDR1 reads KGHDR; CDR2 reads SFDVKD. This CDR3 reads CATSESRGRHGYTF. CDR3 nucleotide sequence: TGTGCCACCAGTGAATCCAGGGGGCGTCATGGCTACACCTTC.

V and J are TRBV6-5 and TRBJ1-2; D perhaps matches TRBD1 (5 bases). The CDR3 is 14 residues long. The ends were cut back, 3 bases at V and 5 bases at J, with 13 bases in the middle. Germline V lookup: CDR1 MNHEY, CDR2 SVGAGI. CDR3 in DNA: TGTGCCAGCAGTTATGGTCGGGGGGGATATGGCTACACCTTC. It is translated as CASSYGRGGYGYTF.

V and J are TRBV6-5 and TRBJ2-1; 7 bases match TRBD2. In germline, CDR1 is MNHEY, CDR2 SVGAGI. V lost 3 bases to trimming and J lost 2 bases; unmatched junction nucleotides: 4. This CDR3 region has 15 residues. In nucleotides, the CDR3 is TGTGCCAGCAGTTATTTCGCGGGAGCCTACAATGAGCAGTTCTTC. Translating it yields CASSYFAGAYNEQFF.

V usage is TRBV27 and J usage is TRBJ2-7; 8 nucleotides match TRBD2. The trim removed 4 bases at V and 2 bases at J, leaving 7 bases unmatched. The CDR3 has 15 amino acids. Germline V gene data show CDR1 as MNHEY and CDR2 as SMNVEV (reference sequence). Written as DNA, the CDR3 is TGTGCCAGCAGTTCCGGGGGGGAGAGGGCCTACGAGCAGTACTTC. Translated, it gives CASSSGGERAYEQYF.

The chain employs TRBV6-5 and TRBJ2-7; D gene uncertain. In germline, CDR1 is MNHEY, CDR2 SVGAGI. The CDR3 runs to 14 residues. Trimming took off 4 bases at V and 0 bases at J, with 10 bases between the two ends. CDR3 region: CASSSDTSSYEQYF. For the CDR3, the DNA is TGTGCCAGCAGTTCTGACACATCCTCCTACGAGCAGTACTTC.

The chain joins TRBV28 to TRBJ2-1; TRBD1 is a possible D gene (6 bases). The CDR3 is 17 residues long. Germline V lookup: CDR1 MDHEN, CDR2 SYDVKM. V lost 2 bases and J 6 bases, leaving 20 bases between the germline ends. CDR3 DNA sequence: TGTGCCAGCAGTTTAAGGCAGGGGATAATTACAGGCAATGAGCAGTTCTTC. Amino acids: CASSLRQGIITGNEQFF.

The CDR3 protein is CASSTVSYMNTEAFF. In nucleotides, the CDR3 is TGTGCCAGTAGTACCGTTTCGTACATGAACACTGAAGCTTTCTTT. This chain uses TRBV19 with TRBJ1-1; D is unresolved. The germline gives CDR1 LNHDA, CDR2 SQIVND (reference sequence). Trimming left V 4 bases short and J 0 bases short, with 12 bases between. The CDR3 loop spans 15 amino acids.

The chain uses TRBV6-5 and TRBJ1-6; TRBD1 aligns across 7 bases. The junction had 5 bases not matched to a gene; V was cut back by 6 bases and J by 6 bases. The CDR3 is 14 residues long. Germline values: CDR1 MNHEY, CDR2 SVGAGI. The CDR3 region has the DNA TGTGCCAGCAGGACAGGGAAGCTTAATTCACCCCTCCACTTT. This encodes CASRTGKLNSPLHF.

V gene TRBV6-7 combines with J gene TRBJ1-2; D gene ambiguous. TRBV6-7 is placed among ORFs of uncertain function. This CDR3 is 12 amino acids long. V lost 4 bases to trimming and J lost 5 bases, with 8 bases between them. The CDR3 DNA is TGTGCCAGCAGTTTAGAAGAGTATGGCTACACCTTC. It encodes CASSLEEYGYTF.

The chain employs TRBV19 and TRBJ1-2; 8 bases line up with TRBD1. The CDR3 has 15 residues. From germline, CDR1 is LNHDA and CDR2 SQIVND (reference sequence). V lost 7 bases and J lost 7; bases outside the gene matches: 14. CDR3 sequence reads: CASKPGDSGQGGYTF. CDR3 DNA sequence: TGTGCCAGTAAACCGGGAGATTCCGGACAGGGTGGCTACACCTTC.

This chain links TRBV3-1 (or the pseudogene TRBV3-2) with TRBJ1-6; D possibly corresponds to TRBD1 (5 bases). Germline CDR1 is LGHDT and CDR2 is YNNKEL (reference sequence). Trimming removed 1 base at V and 8 bases at J, with 9 bases between. The CDR3 spans 14 residues. The CDR3 region is CASSQAAGYSPLHF. In nucleotides, the CDR3 is TGTGCCAGCAGCCAAGCGGCAGGGTATTCACCCCTCCACTTT.

This clone was recorded only once. CDR3 nucleotide sequence: TGTGCCAGCAGCGTCCGGACTAGCGGAGACGTGTTCTATGAGCAGTTCTTC. Amino acids: CASSVRTSGDVFYEQFF. The V gene is TRBV9, the J gene TRBJ2-1; TRBD2 matches 10 bases. CDR1 is SGDLS, CDR2 YYNGEE, per germline. The CDR3 has 17 residues. Germline trimming cut 2 bases from V and 8 bases from J; bases unmatched to any gene: 13.

The CDR3 DNA sequence: TGTGCCAGCAGCCCCGGTATCGGCGGGACCCAGTACTTC. The encoded protein is CASSPGIGGTQYF. This chain connects TRBV28 to TRBJ2-5; no reliable D call. The V gene lost 6 bases and the J gene lost 7 bases, with 15 bases spanning the gap. The CDR3 runs to 13 residues. In germline, CDR1 is MDHEN, CDR2 SYDVKM.

To note about this clone: A read error may account for a junction end that differs from germline. The gene calls are TRBV7-7 and TRBJ2-1, with 9 bases aligning to TRBD1. The CDR3 runs to 15 residues. Per the germline V gene, CDR1 is SSHAT and CDR2 is FNYEAQ (reference sequence). The DNA for the CDR3 is TGTGCTAGCAGCCTGGGACAGGGAGGGGACAATGAGCAGTTCTTC. Encoded protein: CASSLGQGGDNEQFF. Supplemented by reference TRBV7-7 and TRBJ2-1, the full variable domain reads GAGVSQSPRYKVTKRGQDVTLRCDPISSHATLYWYQQALGQGPEFLTYFNYEAQPDKSGLPSDRFSAERPEGSISTLTIQRTEQRDSAMYRCASSLGQGGDNEQFFGPGTRLTVL.

The CDR3 nucleotides read TGTGCCAGCAGCTTGGTTTTGGGGGCGAGTCAGCCCCAGCATTTT. Translated, it gives CASSLVLGASQPQHF. The chain couples TRBV5-8 to TRBJ1-5, with D perhaps matching TRBD1 (6 bases). This CDR3 is built from 15 residues. Trimming shortened V by 0 bases and J by 6 bases, and 13 bases separated the two germline ends. Germline assignment: CDR1 SGHTS and CDR2 YDEGEE.

This chain links TRBV2 with TRBJ2-5; possible D gene TRBD1, 5 bases. The CDR3 loop spans 12 amino acids. The V gene's germline CDR1 is SNHLY and CDR2 FYNNEI. The V end was cut by 6 bases, the J end by 0 bases, with 5 bases between. CDR3 DNA sequence: TGTGCCAGCAGGACAGACCAAGAGACCCAGTACTTC. Its translation is CASRTDQETQYF.

The chain couples TRBV27 to TRBJ2-1, with 8 bases aligning to TRBD1. The ends lost 2 bases at V and 5 bases at J; junction bases unmatched: 5. The CDR3 is 15 amino acids. The germline gives CDR1 MNHEY, CDR2 SMNVEV (reference sequence). DNA for the CDR3: TGTGCCAGCAGTTTACGACAGGGGACCCACAATGAGCAGTTCTTC. Protein: CASSLRQGTHNEQFF.

This rearrangement joins TRBV28 to TRBJ1-6; D is ambiguous. Trimming removed 5 bases from V and 8 bases from J, with 10 bases in between. The CDR3 is made up of 13 amino acids. CDR1 and CDR2 from the germline V gene are MDHEN and SYDVKM. The chain's CDR3 is CASSLTGDSPLHF. DNA for the CDR3: TGTGCCAGCAGTCTAACCGGAGATTCACCCCTCCACTTT.

The CDR3, as DNA: TGTGCCAGCAGTACAGGACAACCCGTCTATTCGTCCCTCCACTTT. This encodes CASSTGQPVYSSLHF. This rearrangement joins TRBV2 to TRBJ1-6; a weak D match, TRBD1 (5 bases). CDR3 length: 15 residues. Germline CDR1 and CDR2: SNHLY and FYNNEI. Trimming removed 5 bases from V and 14 bases from J, with 22 bases in between.

In this sample, this clone turned up once. The chain links TRBV6-7 to TRBJ1-1, with TRBD1 matching over 9 bases. TRBV6-7 is classed as an ORF, of uncertain function. The CDR3 runs 16 residues. The ends lost 4 bases at V and 1 base at J; junction bases unmatched: 7. The CDR3 protein is CASSFRDRETNTEAFF. The CDR3 DNA reads TGTGCCAGCAGTTTTCGGGACAGGGAGACGAACACTGAAGCTTTCTTT.

The chain uses TRBV7-2 and TRBJ1-2; D unresolved. The CDR3 is 13 amino acids. Trimming pared 4 bases from V and 5 bases from J, leaving 11 bases between. CDR1 is SGHTA and CDR2 is FQGNSA in the germline V gene. CDR3 region: CASSSPSGYGYTF. DNA for the CDR3: TGTGCCAGCAGCTCCCCCTCGGGGTATGGCTACACCTTC.

The count of this clone is one. The chain couples TRBV6-5 to TRBJ2-5, with 10 bases aligning to TRBD2. This CDR3 is 13 amino acids long. The V and J ends lost 9 bases and 9 bases, in that order; junction bases with no gene match: 10. Germline V gene data show CDR1 as MNHEY and CDR2 as SVGAGI. CDR3 region: CASASGGAGSQYF. The CDR3 DNA reads TGTGCCAGTGCCAGCGGGGGGGCCGGATCCCAGTACTTC.

This clone was seen more than once but under ten times. The chain is built from TRBV5-1 and TRBJ2-3; a possible D gene is TRBD1 (6 bases). The CDR3 covers 15 residues. V shed 5 bases and J shed 0 bases, with 13 bases lying between them. The germline V gene has CDR1 SGHRS and CDR2 YFSETQ. In DNA, the CDR3 is TGCGCCAGCAGACTGACAGGCTCTAGCACAGATACGCAGTATTTT. The encoded protein is CASRLTGSSTDTQYF.

The genes are TRBV7-9 and TRBJ2-5, with D possibly being TRBD1 (6 bases). V was shortened by 2 bases and J by 1 base, with 11 bases between the two germline ends. CDR1 is SEHNR, CDR2 FQNEAQ, per germline (reference sequence). This CDR3 is built from 15 residues. CDR3 in amino acids: CASSLSSGAQETQYF. The CDR3 coding sequence is TGTGCCAGCAGCTTAAGTTCAGGGGCCCAAGAGACCCAGTACTTC. The variable domain in full, with the rest retrieved from reference TRBV7-9 and TRBJ2-5, is DTGVSQNPRHKITKRGQNVTFRCDPISEHNRLYWYRQTLGQGPEFLTYFQNEAQLEKSRLLSDRFSAERPKGSFSTLEIQRTEQGDSAMYLCASSLSSGAQETQYFGPGTRLLVL.

The rearrangement links TRBV19 to TRBJ1-2, with 7 bases matching TRBD1. J gave up 8 bases and V 0 bases, and 9 bases lay outside the gene matches. Germline V CDR1 and CDR2: LNHDA, SQIVND (reference sequence). CDR3 size: 15 residues. The CDR3 region has the DNA TGTGCCAGTAGTATAGATTCCTACAGGGGACGGGGCTACACCTTC. Translation gives CASSIDSYRGRGYTF.

Comments on this clone: Other DNA sequences in the sample encode the same CDR3. The chain employs TRBV19 and TRBJ1-5, with a possible D match to TRBD1 (6 bases). The CDR3 has 14 amino acids. Per germline, CDR1 LNHDA and CDR2 SQIVND (reference sequence). Deletions cut 1 base from V and 6 bases from J, with 10 bases between. CDR3 DNA: TGTGCCAGTAGTATAGGAGGGGGTGGTCAGCCCCAGCATTTT. It encodes CASSIGGGGQPQHF.

This clone occurred a few times. This sequence joins TRBV29-1 and TRBJ2-1; D gene unclear. Germline V gives CDR1 SQVTM, CDR2 ANQGSEA. This CDR3 comprises 14 residues. Trimming took 2 bases from V and 5 from J, leaving 13 bases between them. The CDR3 is CSVEPKNRDNEQFF. CDR3 DNA: TGCAGCGTTGAACCGAAAAACAGAGACAATGAGCAGTTCTTC.

Turning to this clone: An end of the junction differs from the germline gene, which may be a read error. The CDR3 is CASSLRAELQETQYF. The CDR3 nucleotides read TGTGCTAGCAGCTTACGAGCGGAACTACAAGAGACCCAGTACTTC. The rearrangement joins TRBV7-7 to TRBJ2-5; possible D gene TRBD2, 5 bases. Germline lookup yields CDR1 SSHAT and CDR2 FNYEAQ (reference sequence). CDR3 length equals 15 residues.

The chain couples TRBV19 to TRBJ2-1, with TRBD2 matching 16 bases. Germline V CDR1 and CDR2: LNHDA, SQIVND (reference sequence). This CDR3 is 15 amino acids long. Germline trimming cut 4 bases from V and 10 bases from J; bases unmatched to any gene: 4. CDR3 nucleotide sequence: TGTGCCAGTAGTACGGGACTAGCGGGAGGGGAGGAGCAGTTCTTC. Translation gives CASSTGLAGGEEQFF.

This clone showed up just once. J is TRBJ2-1 and V is TRBV24-1; 7 nucleotides match TRBD1. Trimming removed 4 bases from V and 6 bases from J; junction bases left unmatched: 14. The CDR3 length is 17 residues. CDR1 is KGHDR and CDR2 is SFDVKD in the germline V gene. This CDR3 is CATSEGGTRRWANEQFF. As DNA, the CDR3 is TGTGCCACCAGTGAAGGGGGCACCCGCCGTTGGGCCAATGAGCAGTTCTTC.